This T cell receptor beta chain was recorded in a study of T cells in Graves' hyperthyroidism and ophthalmopathy. Amplification of TCR beta CDR3 regions was performed using RNA transcripts as template. When the TCR CDR3 underwent first-round RT-PCR, the HTBI primer set was used. TCRdb recomputed calls from the multiplex PCR reads with MiXCR, one row per CDR3 protein. Altogether roughly 500,000 distinct CDR3 sequences are present, 14% being singletons, with the ten largest covering roughly 6.2%. Study-level results: Ophthalmopathy cases were set apart from stable hyperthyroidism by a 13 V-J model.

This clonotype was seen repeatedly, ten times or more. Its antigen is not identified. The CDR3 loop spans 14 amino acids. Germline lookup yields CDR1 MNHEY and CDR2 SMNVEV (reference sequence). V lost 5 bases to trimming and J lost 4 bases; unmatched junction nucleotides: 7. Each diagnosis was grounded in clinical symptoms, serum thyroxine and TRAb, thyroid ultrasound, and orbital computed tomography. The PBMCs were sourced from fresh peripheral blood (about 9.6 ml). This chain connects TRBV27 to TRBJ2-5; TRBD2 matches at 7 bases. Sample: blood. This receptor was obtained from a woman in her twenties or thirties with Graves' hyperthyroidism that later progressed to Graves' ophthalmopathy. CDR3 amino acids: CASSPAGVGETQYF. In DNA form, the CDR3 reads TGTGCCAGCAGTCCTGCGGGAGTGGGAGAGACCCAGTACTTC.